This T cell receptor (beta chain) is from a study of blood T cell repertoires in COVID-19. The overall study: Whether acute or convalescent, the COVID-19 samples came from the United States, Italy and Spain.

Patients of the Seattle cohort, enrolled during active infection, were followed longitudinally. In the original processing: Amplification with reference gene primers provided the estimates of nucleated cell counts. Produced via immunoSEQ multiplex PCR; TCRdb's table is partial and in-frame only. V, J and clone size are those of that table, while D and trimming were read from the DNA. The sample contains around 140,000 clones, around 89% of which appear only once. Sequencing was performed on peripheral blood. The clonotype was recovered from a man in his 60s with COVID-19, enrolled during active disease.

The CDR3 is CASSYSVGGYEQYF. CDR3 in DNA: TGTGCCAGCAGTTACTCGGTTGGAGGATACGAGCAGTACTTC. The chain recombines TRBV6-2 or TRBV6-3 with TRBJ2-7, with D tentatively TRBD2 (5 bases). The CDR3 is 14 residues long. CDR1 and CDR2 (germline): MNHEY, SVGEGT. The V end was cut by 0 bases, the J end by 4 bases, with 10 bases between.